This TCR beta chain was profiled in a study of blood T cell repertoires in COVID-19. Study context: Sites across the United States, Italy and Spain contributed samples from acute and convalescent COVID-19. The cDNA or gDNA used as material had been derived from T cells, B-cell-depleted T cells, or PBMCs.

The CDR3 totals 16 residues. Germline CDR1 and CDR2: MDHEN and SYDVKM. Trimming shortened V by 5 bases and J by 8 bases, and 21 bases separated the two germline ends. In the authors' workflow: Amplification with reference gene primers provided the estimates of nucleated cell counts. Sequenced by immunoSEQ multiplex PCR; TCRdb stores in-frame clones only, minus some. V and J calls and clone size are those listed in that table; D and trimming were worked out from the DNA. Of 150,000 to 200,000 clones listed, approximately 89% are singletons. The sequenced sample was peripheral blood. V and J are TRBV28 and TRBJ1-4, with D possibly being TRBD1 (5 bases). This TCR derives from a man between 65 and 85 years old with acute or convalescent COVID-19. CDR3 DNA: TGTGCCAGCAGTGGGGCCTCTCCGGGTGTGCTCGAAAAACTGTTTTTT. This gives the protein CASSGASPGVLEKLFF.